This is a list of T cell receptor beta chains from one sample in a study of PD-L1 blockade in urothelial cancer. Assay: immunoSEQ multiplex PCR; the TCRdb copy retains only in-frame clones and omits some. This repertoire shows about 120,000 clones, 75% to 90% found once; its top ten account for about 1.8%. Sequences were derived from PBMCs, sampled around atezolizumab (anti-PD-L1) treatment. The receptors originated from a man aged 55 to 70 with urothelial cancer. Each CDR3 is given with its conserved first and last residue. The D gene is left open where the match is weak. Clone size is stated in some rows and not others, as once, few, many or a class when expanded.

>TRBD1|-|TRBV7-2|TRBJ1-3|15
CASSFTGTDGNTIYF
TGTGCCAGCAGCTTCACCGGGACAGATGGAAACACCATATATTTT
>TRBD2|-|TRBV7-8|TRBJ2-1|18
CASSLPPLAGGNYNEQFF
TGTGCCAGCAGCTTACCTCCTCTTGCGGGGGGTAACTACAATGAGCAGTTCTTC
>TRBD2|-|TRBV2|TRBJ2-7|16
CASIRTSGGAPDEQYF
TGTGCCAGCATCAGGACTAGCGGGGGGGCCCCGGACGAGCAGTACTTC
>TRBD1|once|TRBV29-1|TRBJ2-7|13
CSVDRTGGDEQYF
TGCAGCGTTGATAGGACAGGGGGAGACGAGCAGTACTTC
>TRBD1|-|TRBV5-4|TRBJ1-1|18
CASSLDLGTEKMNTEAFF
TGTGCCAGCAGCCTCGATCTCGGGACAGAAAAAATGAACACTGAAGCTTTCTTT
>-|few|TRBV5-1|TRBJ2-1|12
CASSLKGDEQFF
TGCGCCAGCAGCTTGAAGGGGGATGAGCAGTTCTTC
>TRBD1|-|TRBV19|TRBJ2-5|14
CASSIGQGQETQYF
TGTGCCAGTAGTATAGGACAGGGACAAGAGACCCAGTACTTC
>-|-|TRBV18|TRBJ2-7|15
CASSPIEQYLDEQYF
TGTGCCAGCTCACCAATTGAACAGTACTTGGACGAGCAGTACTTC
>TRBD1|-|TRBV10-2|TRBJ1-4|14
CASSEGTANEKLFF
TGCGCCAGCAGTGAGGGGACAGCTAATGAAAAACTGTTTTTT
>TRBD1|-|TRBV27|TRBJ2-7|15
CASSLLGRRGSEQYF
TGTGCCAGCAGTTTATTAGGGCGCAGGGGGAGCGAGCAGTACTTC
>-|-|TRBV5-1|TRBJ1-2|16
CASSAGGGGGGYGYTF
TGCGCCAGCAGCGCCGGGGGGGGCGGTGGTGGCTATGGCTACACCTTC
>TRBD1|-|TRBV15|TRBJ1-4|15
CATSPDRGVVRKLFF
TGTGCCACCAGCCCGGACAGGGGCGTTGTTAGAAAACTGTTTTTT
>-|-|TRBV10-3|TRBJ2-3|14
CAISELAKGDTQYF
TGTGCCATCAGTGAGTTGGCCAAGGGGGATACGCAGTATTTT
>TRBD1|-|TRBV27|TRBJ1-2|15
CASSWVAGGPYGYTF
TGTGCCAGCAGTTGGGTAGCAGGGGGCCCATATGGCTACACCTTC
>TRBD2|-|TRBV9|TRBJ2-7|16
CASSVRSTSGRDEQYF
TGTGCCAGCAGCGTACGGTCGACTAGCGGGCGGGACGAGCAGTACTTC
>TRBD1|-|TRBV7-9|TRBJ2-5|14
CASSLGQGQETQYF
TGTGCCAGCAGCTTAGGACAGGGACAAGAGACCCAGTACTTC
>-|-|TRBV6-5|TRBJ2-7|15
CASSFSTGTSYEQYF
TGTGCCAGCAGTTTCTCAACAGGGACCTCCTACGAGCAGTACTTC
>TRBD1|-|TRBV6-5|TRBJ2-7|15
CASRNLRDSPYEQYF
TGTGCCAGCAGAAATCTCCGGGACAGCCCCTACGAGCAGTACTTC
>-|-|TRBV2|TRBJ1-4|16
CASSESRRGSSEKLFF
TGTGCCAGCAGTGAATCCCGGCGGGGATCCTCCGAAAAACTGTTTTTT
>TRBD1|-|TRBV19|TRBJ2-7|14
CASSTTGTGYEQYF
TGTGCCAGTAGTACGACCGGGACAGGGTACGAGCAGTACTTC